This T cell receptor (beta chain) stems from a study of early T cells in non-severe SARS-CoV-2 infection. Study at large: Sequencing of bulk RNA from unsorted whole blood was done, without chain pairing.

Study-level findings and limits: Database matching using VDJdb favored anti-spike CD8 responses, with private and CD4 specificities left missing.

The TCR library protocol was used to attach unique molecular identifiers. These identifiers were attached to individual cDNA molecules. One entry per CDR3 protein results from TCRdb running MiXCR on the 5' RACE reads. This repertoire shows under 40,000 distinct CDR3 sequences, approximately 6% found once; its top ten account for around 7.6%. This clonotype was recorded at least ten times. Antigen: not known. Trimming removed 8 bases at V and 5 bases at J, with 12 bases between. The CDR3 has 12 amino acids. This sequence was found in an adult who was a healthcare worker with PCR-confirmed SARS-CoV-2 infection or an uninfected control (not recorded which). V usage is TRBV12-3 or TRBV12-4 and J usage is TRBJ1-1, with D tentatively TRBD1 (6 bases). The specimen was whole blood. CDR3 amino acids: CASRRGATEAFF. The CDR3 DNA reads as TGTGCCAGCCGACGGGGGGCGACTGAAGCTTTCTTT.